Following are 14 T cell receptor beta chains from one sample sequenced in a study of blood T cell repertoires in COVID-19. Clones were sequenced by immunoSEQ multiplex PCR, and TCRdb holds only the in-frame ones, with some missing. The sample yields some 400,000 clones, 81% seen once. Source material: peripheral blood. The origin of the receptors is a human donor with acute or convalescent COVID-19. The donor label of this sample is uncertain.

CDR3 region: CASSLKAWLLDAGSNQPQHF. The DNA of the CDR3 is TGTGCCAGCAGTTTAAAGGCATGGCTCCTAGACGCGGGAAGCAATCAGCCCCAGCATTTT. The V call is TRBV27, the J call TRBJ1-5; D gene uncertain. The germline V gene has CDR1 MNHEY and CDR2 SMNVEV (reference sequence). V was clipped by 2 bases and J by 1 base, with 24 bases between them. The length of the CDR3 is 20 residues.

This sequence joins TRBV19 and TRBJ2-3, with TRBD2 as a possible D gene (6 bases). Germline CDR1 LNHDA, CDR2 SQIVND (reference sequence). The CDR3 is 14 residues long. Trimming left V 6 bases short and J 4 bases short, with 14 bases between. The CDR3 DNA sequence: TGTGCCAGTAGATATCCGGGGGAAGCAGATACGCAGTATTTT. Encoded protein: CASRYPGEADTQYF.

The J gene is TRBJ1-6, the V gene TRBV5-1; tentative D call: TRBD1 (5 bases). Trimming stripped 2 bases from V and 12 bases from J, with 9 bases between. The CDR3 totals 12 residues. Germline CDR1 is SGHRS and CDR2 is YFSETQ. CDR3 amino acids: CASSFPGKPLHF. The CDR3 DNA is TGCGCCAGCAGCTTCCCAGGGAAACCCCTCCACTTT.

This chain connects TRBV18 to TRBJ1-1, with D possibly TRBD1 on 6 matching bases. The CDR3 is 14 amino acids. Trimming pared 5 bases from V and 2 bases from J, leaving 12 bases between. Germline-derived CDR1 and CDR2 are KGHSH and LQKENI. The CDR3 nucleotides read TGTGCCAGCTCAACGGACAGCGTCAACACTGAAGCTTTCTTT. Translating gives CASSTDSVNTEAFF.

The chain couples TRBV5-1 to TRBJ2-5; D is unclear. The V gene lost 0 bases and the J gene lost 6 bases, with 15 bases spanning the gap. CDR3 size: 15 residues. Germline-derived CDR1 and CDR2 are SGHRS and YFSETQ. The CDR3 loop reads CASSLVGKAIQTQYF. CDR3 nucleotides: TGCGCCAGCAGCTTGGTGGGCAAGGCCATCCAGACCCAGTACTTC.

J is TRBJ1-2 and V is TRBV18, with D tentatively TRBD1 (6 bases). The CDR3 is made up of 15 amino acids. Trimming pared 1 base from V and 11 bases from J, leaving 20 bases between. CDR1 KGHSH and CDR2 LQKENI come from the germline V gene. CDR3: CASSPLLVRVQGYTF. The CDR3 region has the DNA TGTGCCAGCTCACCACTTCTGGTCCGGGTACAGGGATACACCTTC.

V is TRBV29-1 and J is TRBJ2-1, with 9 bases aligning to TRBD2. J gave up 1 base and V 4 bases, and 8 bases lay outside the gene matches. The CDR3 has 16 residues. Germline V gene data show CDR1 as SQVTM and CDR2 as ANQGSEA. CDR3 coding DNA: TGCAGCGTTGGTCCGGCTGCGGGAGGGTCCTACAATGAGCAGTTCTTC. Encoded protein: CSVGPAAGGSYNEQFF.

This clone was counted a few times. This same CDR3 is encoded by further DNA sequences in the sample. The rearrangement joins TRBV29-1 to TRBJ1-1, with D maybe TRBD1 (5 bases). V was pared by 2 bases and J by 1 base, with 14 bases between. The CDR3 is made up of 15 amino acids. Germline V gives CDR1 SQVTM, CDR2 ANQGSEA. The CDR3 DNA reads as TGCAGCGTTGAACTCCCCCGGCAGGGGAACACTGAAGCTTTCTTT. Translation gives CSVELPRQGNTEAFF. Full variable domain (missing parts from reference TRBV29-1 and TRBJ1-1): SAVISQKPSRDICQRGTSLTIQCQVDSQVTMMFWYRQQPGQSLTLIATANQGSEATYESGFVIDKFPISRPNLTFSTLTVSNMSPEDSSIYLCSVELPRQGNTEAFFGQGTRLTVV.

J is TRBJ2-1 and V is TRBV28; 9 bases are shared with TRBD1. The CDR3 loop spans 14 amino acids. Germline trimming cut 7 bases from V and 9 bases from J; bases unmatched to any gene: 10. Germline CDR1 is MDHEN and CDR2 is SYDVKM. This CDR3 is CASIENRGLSEQFF. The CDR3, as DNA: TGTGCCAGCATTGAGAACAGGGGGCTTAGTGAGCAGTTCTTC.

A single count supports this clone. The chain joins TRBV5-1 to TRBJ2-1; 7 nucleotides align to TRBD1. Germline-derived CDR1 and CDR2 are SGHRS and YFSETQ. This CDR3 is 15 amino acids long. V dropped 4 bases and J dropped 0; count of bases not matched to a gene: 4. CDR3 bases: TGCGCCAGCAGCCCCGAGGGGGCCTCCTACAATGAGCAGTTCTTC. It specifies CASSPEGASYNEQFF.

This chain joins TRBV3-1 (or the pseudogene TRBV3-2) and TRBJ1-2; 8 bases match TRBD1. Germline V CDR1 and CDR2: LGHDT, YNNKEL (reference sequence). This CDR3 is built from 16 residues. J was trimmed by 7 bases and V by 4 bases; bases with no gene match: 14. CDR3 bases: TGTGCCAGCAGCCCAAACTTAGCAGGGGGCGCGACTGGCTACACCTTC. As protein: CASSPNLAGGATGYTF.

Here the CDR3 reads CASSLRGMVTEAFF. The CDR3 nucleotides read TGTGCCAGCAGCCTCAGGGGGATGGTCACTGAAGCTTTCTTT. V is TRBV7-9 and J is TRBJ1-1; TRBD1 matches at 7 bases. V trimming: 5 bases; J trimming: 4 bases; junction bases outside the gene matches: 7. Germline V gene sequence: CDR1 SEHNR, CDR2 FQNEAQ (reference sequence). There are 14 residues in the CDR3.

The rearrangement links TRBV20-1 to TRBJ1-6; the D gene is possibly TRBD1 (5 bases). CDR1 and CDR2 from the germline V gene are DFQATT and SNEGSKA (reference sequence). V gave up 3 bases and J gave up 7 bases, with 16 bases separating them. The CDR3 has 15 amino acids. CDR3 coding DNA: TGCAGTGCTAGTAGGGAACCAGGGATCAATTCACCCCTCCACTTT. Translated: CSASREPGINSPLHF.

The CDR3 region is CATSEDMGTEAFF. The CDR3 DNA reads as TGTGCCACCAGTGAAGACATGGGCACTGAAGCTTTCTTT. This rearrangement joins TRBV24-1 to TRBJ1-1; D not certain. The CDR3 length is 13 residues. Between the trimmed V and J ends, which lost 4 bases and 4 bases, there was a span of 9 bases. Germline lookup yields CDR1 KGHDR and CDR2 SFDVKD.